This T cell receptor (beta chain) was sequenced during a study of neoadjuvant anti-PD-1 for oral cavity cancer. The time point here: after neoadjuvant nivolumab, at surgical resection. Germline V gene data show CDR1 as LNHDA and CDR2 as SQIVND (reference sequence). This CDR3 has 15 amino acids. The V gene lost 5 bases and the J gene lost 0 bases, with 12 bases spanning the gap. Most PBMC samples had approximately 500 ng input DNA in six replicates. Method: immunoSEQ multiplex PCR; TCRdb's copy keeps in-frame clones and lacks some. Here the sample spans about 39,000 clones, about three quarters being singletons.

This sequence was found in a person between 40 and 85 years old with oral cavity squamous cell carcinoma. The chain is built from TRBV19 and TRBJ2-3, with D hard to call. The source material was PBMCs, sampled after nivolumab (anti-PD-1) treatment. The CDR3 region is CASSPDGSSTDTQYF. The CDR3 DNA sequence: TGTGCCAGTAGTCCCGATGGCTCTAGCACAGATACGCAGTATTTT.